The 3 T cell receptor beta chains below all came from one sample that was sequenced in a study of blood T cell repertoires in acute mononucleosis. The study's findings and limits: Public beta motifs plus an AV5-AJ31 alpha motif appeared to drive GLC-BM selection.

TCRdb's copy holds only in-frame clones and misses some; the assay was immunoSEQ multiplex PCR. The data contain 2,000 to 3,000 clones, around 25% of them singletons. The time point: convalescence about 6 months (5-8 months) after acute presentation (visit 7). The specimen was EBV GLC epitope tetramer+ CD8+ T cells sorted from PBMCs, collected during convalescence from infectious mononucleosis. Described subset: CD8 T cells binding tetramer with EBV BMLF1 280-288 peptide (GLC-BM). The receptors derive from a woman under 30 with infectious mononucleosis caused by EBV.

As to this clone: This sequence is one base from a far larger clone and is likely a read error. The sample contains more than one DNA sequence encoding this CDR3. V usage is TRBV27 and J usage is TRBJ2-2, with TRBD2 matching over 11 bases. The CDR3 length is 18 residues. Germline lookup yields CDR1 MNHEY and CDR2 SMNVEV (reference sequence). The CDR3 protein is CARSIIAGGLGNTGELFF. CDR3 in DNA: TGTGCCCGCAGTATCATAGCGGGGGGGCTTGGGAACACCGGGGAGCTGTTTTTT.

In this sample, this clone turned up many times. One junction end does not reproduce the germline sequence, and a read error may be involved. CDR3 DNA sequence: TGTGGCAGCAGCCCCGGACAGGTCTGGGGTGAAAAACTGTTTTTT. This encodes CGSSPGQVWGEKLFF. The J gene is TRBJ1-4, the V gene TRBV7-2, with 7 bases aligning to TRBD1. Germline-derived CDR1 and CDR2 are SGHTA and FQGNSA. This CDR3 is built from 15 residues.

About this clone itself: A far larger clone is only one base removed, so a read error is likely. V and J are TRBV27 and TRBJ2-5; TRBD1 might be the D (7 bases). The J call may be wrong; the DNA end is better matched by TRBJ2-7. CDR1 is MNHEY and CDR2 is SMNVEV in the germline V gene (reference sequence). The CDR3 extends over 14 amino acids. The CDR3 coding sequence is TGCGCCAGCAGCCGCGGGACAGCTGCCTACGAGCAGTACTTC. This translates into CASSRGTAAYEQYF.